Listed below are T cell receptor beta chains from one sample, sequenced in a study of PD-L1 blockade in urothelial cancer. Sequencing was performed with immunoSEQ multiplex PCR; in TCRdb, only in-frame clones are kept and a portion is missing. This table holds some 110,000 clones, roughly 90% found once. This specimen consisted of PBMCs, obtained around atezolizumab (anti-PD-L1) treatment. These receptors all stem from a man aged 55-75 years with urothelial cancer. Both conserved end residues are part of each CDR3. The D gene is left open where the match is weak. Some rows mark clone size as missing; the rest say once, few, many or name a class of expanded clone.

length | J | D | V | size | DNA | CDR3
17 | TRBJ2-3 | TRBD2 | TRBV7-2 | . | TGTGCCAGCAGCGCAAAGGGAAGCGGGGGAATCACAGATACGCAGTATTTT | CASSAKGSGGITDTQYF
13 | TRBJ1-4 | TRBD1 | TRBV5-6 | few | TGTGCCAGCCAGGGACAGGGGAATGAAAAACTGTTTTTT | CASQGQGNEKLFF
18 | TRBJ2-2 | TRBD2 | TRBV4-2 | . | TGTGCCAGCAGCCAAGATATCGCTAGCGGGTCCAACACCGGGGAGCTGTTTTTT | CASSQDIASGSNTGELFF
14 | TRBJ1-2 | . | TRBV2 | few | TGTGCCAGCAGAACCGACAGTGCTAACTATGGCTACACCTTC | CASRTDSANYGYTF
15 | TRBJ2-4 | . | TRBV6-1 | . | TGTGCCAGCAGTGTACAGGACCTAGCCAAAAACATTCAGTACTTC | CASSVQDLAKNIQYF
14 | TRBJ2-7 | TRBD2 | TRBV7-2 | . | TGTGCCAGCAGCCCGCTAGCGGGAGGGCGCGAGCAGTACTTC | CASSPLAGGREQYF
14 | TRBJ2-7 | TRBD1 | TRBV19 | . | TGTGCCAGTAGGCCCCGGGACAGGGCTTACGAGCAGTACTTC | CASRPRDRAYEQYF
16 | TRBJ2-2 | . | TRBV4-3 | . | TGCGCCAGCAGCCAAGATATGGGGGCAAGTACCGGGGAGCTGTTTTTT | CASSQDMGASTGELFF
15 | TRBJ2-1 | . | TRBV5-1 | . | TGCGCCAGCAGCACCGGGACTGGTCCATACAATGAGCAGTTCTTC | CASSTGTGPYNEQFF
16 | TRBJ2-1 | TRBD2 | TRBV14 | . | TGTGCCAGCAGCCTATTAGCGGGAGTCCCCTACAATGAGCAGTTCTTC | CASSLLAGVPYNEQFF
16 | TRBJ2-7 | . | TRBV4-2 | . | TGTGCCAGCAGCCAAGATCTCCGTGGGACTTCCTACGAGCAGTACTTC | CASSQDLRGTSYEQYF
14 | TRBJ1-2 | TRBD1 | TRBV28 | . | TGTGCCAGCAGTACGACAGGGGGCGAAATCGGCTACACCTTC | CASSTTGGEIGYTF
11 | TRBJ2-7 | . | TRBV30 | . | TGTGCCTGGAGTGTAGATCGCGTGCAGTACTTC | CAWSVDRVQYF
16 | TRBJ1-4 | . | TRBV11-3 | . | TGTGCCAGCAGCTTAGAGGCCCGGGGTCCCGGCCAAAAACTGTTTTTT | CASSLEARGPGQKLFF
16 | TRBJ2-2 | TRBD2 | TRBV5-4 | . | TGTGCCAGCAGCACCAGGACTAGCGTTGACACCGGGGAGCTGTTTTTT | CASSTRTSVDTGELFF
12 | TRBJ2-3 | . | TRBV9 | . | TGTGCCAGCAGCAAAGAAGGCGGGGGCGGGTATTTT | CASSKEGGGGYF
15 | TRBJ1-1 | TRBD1 | TRBV7-3 | . | TGTGCCAGCAGCTCGGGGACAGGGGGCGAGACTGAAGCTTTCTTT | CASSSGTGGETEAFF
12 | TRBJ2-3 | . | TRBV7-3 | . | TGTGCCAGCAGCAGCGGATCAGATACGCAGTATTTT | CASSSGSDTQYF
12 | TRBJ2-5 | . | TRBV6-1 | . | TGTGCCAGCAGTGTTTGGAGGGAGACCCAGTACTTC | CASSVWRETQYF
14 | TRBJ2-3 | . | TRBV14 | . | TGTGCCAGCAGCCCGAACGGTTTCACAGATACGCAGTATTTT | CASSPNGFTDTQYF
16 | TRBJ2-2 | TRBD2 | TRBV6-1 | . | TGTGCCAGCAGTGAGGTCGGACTAGCGGGCACCGGGGAGCTGTTTTTT | CASSEVGLAGTGELFF
12 | TRBJ2-1 | . | TRBV5-1 | . | TGCGCCAGCAGCCAAGAGGCTGGTCTCCCGTTCTTC | CASSQEAGLPFF
14 | TRBJ1-3 | TRBD1 | TRBV11-2 | . | TGTGCCAGCAGCTTACAGGGGGCTGGAAACACCATATATTTT | CASSLQGAGNTIYF